This TCR beta chain derives from a study of shared clonotypes between healthy human individuals. This table comes from immunoSEQ multiplex PCR, and its TCRdb copy is limited to in-frame clones, with some not included. The sample holds some 1.5 million clones, roughly 96% seen once. Regarding the study as a whole: Rarefaction curves obtained for sorted subsets showed sequencing incomplete despite large depth.

Division of CD4+ cells produced a CD45RA+ naive subset and a CD45RA-negative memory subset. This clone was recorded only once. Its antigen is still unknown. The origin of this receptor is a man aged 25-45 years in good health. The sequenced sample was naive CD4+ T cells sorted from blood. Sample subset: CD45RA+ positively selected.

The CDR3 reads CASSWTADLTDTQYF. The DNA for the CDR3 is TGTGCCAGCAGCTGGACAGCCGACCTCACAGATACGCAGTATTTT. V gene TRBV7-2 combines with J gene TRBJ2-3, with D possibly TRBD1 on 6 matching bases. V lost 4 bases to trimming and J lost 2 bases, with 13 bases between them. Per the germline V gene, CDR1 is SGHTA and CDR2 is FQGNSA. The CDR3 is made up of 15 amino acids.